The 32 T cell receptor beta chains below come from one sample, sequenced in a study of blood T cell repertoires in COVID-19. Method: immunoSEQ multiplex PCR; TCRdb's copy keeps in-frame clones and lacks some. The sample yields 140,000 or so clones, roughly 84% seen once. The sequenced sample consisted of peripheral blood. The receptor source for this set is a human donor with acute or convalescent COVID-19. The donor label of this sample is uncertain.

In its sample, this clone was seen a few times. Compared with germline, one end of the junction differs, possibly owing to a read error. The gene calls are TRBV28 and TRBJ1-1, with 10 bases identical to TRBD1. CDR3 length equals 16 residues. The germline V gene has CDR1 MDHEN and CDR2 SYDVKM. CDR3 region: CAAPASQDRGNPEAFF. The DNA of the CDR3 is TGTGCCGCACCCGCTAGCCAGGACAGGGGGAACCCTGAAGCTTTCTTT.

This clone was recorded a few times. The chain links TRBV19 to TRBJ1-2, with 9 bases identical to TRBD1. Germline V gene data show CDR1 as LNHDA and CDR2 as SQIVND (reference sequence). The length of the CDR3 is 16 residues. V was pared by 4 bases and J by 4 bases, with 10 bases of the junction left unmatched. The CDR3 spells CASSTHRDRVFYGYTF. The CDR3 DNA reads TGTGCCAGTAGTACCCACCGGGACAGGGTCTTCTATGGCTACACCTTC.

The chain employs TRBV24-1 and TRBJ1-5; D may be TRBD1 (6 bases). V shed 2 bases and J shed 5 bases, with 6 bases lying between them. Germline V gene data show CDR1 as KGHDR and CDR2 as SFDVKD. The CDR3 sequence is 13 residues long. CDR3 nucleotides: TGTGCCACCAGTGATTACAGGGATCAGCCCCAGCATTTT. Translating it yields CATSDYRDQPQHF.

This clone was seen only a few times. The chain joins TRBV6-5 to TRBJ1-6, with 7 bases fitting TRBD1. The CDR3 runs to 16 residues. In germline, CDR1 is MNHEY, CDR2 SVGAGI. J was trimmed by 7 bases and V by 4 bases; bases with no gene match: 10. This chain's CDR3 is CASSSVEGAANSPLHF. CDR3 nucleotide sequence: TGTGCCAGCAGTTCCGTAGAGGGGGCAGCCAATTCACCCCTCCACTTT.

The rearrangement links TRBV6-4 to TRBJ2-5; D gene ambiguous. Germline V lookup: CDR1 MRHNA, CDR2 SNTAGT. CDR3 length: 14 residues. V was trimmed by 4 bases and J by 4 bases, leaving 13 bases between them. The CDR3 bases are TGTGCCAGCAGTGTGAGTCCCTGGGCAGAGACCCAGTACTTC. Translation gives CASSVSPWAETQYF.

This clone was found once. The rearrangement links TRBV19 to TRBJ1-5; the match to TRBD1 covers 11 bases. The germline gives CDR1 LNHDA, CDR2 SQIVND (reference sequence). With V trimmed by 1 base and J by 6 bases, 2 bases remained unmatched. The CDR3 extends over 15 amino acids. CDR3 protein: CASSIGTGGLQPQHF. The CDR3 DNA reads as TGTGCCAGTAGTATAGGGACAGGGGGCCTTCAGCCCCAGCATTTT.

This clone was seen a few times. The gene calls are TRBV5-1 and TRBJ2-1; TRBD1 matches at 8 bases. J was trimmed by 8 bases and V by 0 bases; bases with no gene match: 7. This CDR3 has 15 amino acids. Germline CDR1 and CDR2: SGHRS and YFSETQ. In DNA, the CDR3 is TGCGCCAGCAGCTTGGGGCAGGGGGCGGCCGATGAGCAGTTCTTC. Its translation is CASSLGQGAADEQFF.

The CDR3 spells CASSYVGQVVAFF. CDR3 sequence (DNA): TGTGCCAGCAGTTACGTAGGACAGGTCGTAGCTTTCTTT. J is TRBJ1-1 and V is TRBV6-5; 7 bases map to TRBD1. Germline assignment: CDR1 MNHEY and CDR2 SVGAGI. CDR3 length: 13 amino acids. J gave up 10 bases and V 2 bases, and 7 bases lay outside the gene matches.

The rearrangement uses TRBV5-1 and TRBJ1-2; 9 positions agree with TRBD1. This CDR3 comprises 16 residues. V trimming: 4 bases; J trimming: 8 bases; junction bases outside the gene matches: 15. From germline, CDR1 is SGHRS and CDR2 YFSETQ. The CDR3, as DNA: TGCGCCAGCAGCCCCCTTGGGGGGGGACAGGGCCCGGGCTACACCTTC. Amino acids: CASSPLGGGQGPGYTF.

CDR3 in amino acids: CASSTGTGHNSPLHF. The DNA of the CDR3 is TGTGCCAGCAGTACCGGGACAGGGCATAATTCACCCCTCCACTTT. The J gene is TRBJ1-6, the V gene TRBV27; 9 bases agree with TRBD1. Germline V gene sequence: CDR1 MNHEY, CDR2 SMNVEV (reference sequence). The CDR3 is 15 amino acids. With 5 bases clipped from V and 5 bases from J, the junction kept 4 bases outside the gene matches.

In this sample, this clone turned up once. The chain has TRBV12-3 or TRBV12-4 and TRBJ1-4; a possible D gene is TRBD1 (6 bases). The CDR3 is 13 amino acids. V lost 5 bases, J lost 7 bases, and 11 bases lay in between. The CDR3 loop is CASSPLGAEKLFF. Written as DNA, the CDR3 is TGTGCCAGCAGTCCTCTGGGGGCTGAAAAACTGTTTTTT.

The V gene is TRBV28, the J gene TRBJ2-5; TRBD2 matches 7 bases. The CDR3 runs 13 residues. CDR1 and CDR2 from the germline V gene are MDHEN and SYDVKM. CDR3 coding DNA: TGTGCGTTTTCTGGCGGGGGCCAAGAGACCCAGTACTTC. It translates to CAFSGGGQETQYF.

The chain employs TRBV18 and TRBJ1-3; a weak D match, TRBD1 (6 bases). The V end was cut by 3 bases, the J end by 0 bases, with 9 bases between. This CDR3 spans 15 amino acids. Germline CDR1 reads KGHSH; CDR2 reads LQKENI. The CDR3 DNA reads as TGTGCCAGCTCACCGAGGACAGACTCTGGAAACACCATATATTTT. Translating gives CASSPRTDSGNTIYF.

The rearrangement joins TRBV6-6 to TRBJ2-3; unclear D gene. Trimming pared 8 bases from V and 0 bases from J, leaving 9 bases between. Germline V gene lookup returns CDR1 MNHNY and CDR2 SVGAGI (reference sequence). The CDR3 spans 13 residues. The CDR3 DNA reads TGTGCCAGCGGGCAGTTGAGCACAGATACGCAGTATTTT. Translation: CASGQLSTDTQYF.

This sequence joins TRBV7-2 and TRBJ1-2, with unresolved D. Trimming removed 4 bases from V and 0 bases from J, with 6 bases in between. Germline values: CDR1 SGHTA, CDR2 FQGNSA. This CDR3 spans 13 amino acids. The CDR3 DNA is TGTGCCAGCAGCTCTAGTCCTAACTATGGCTACACCTTC. Protein product: CASSSSPNYGYTF.

This clone was counted between two and nine times. This rearrangement joins TRBV11-2 to TRBJ1-2; D is ambiguous. The CDR3 has 14 residues. Trimming shortened V by 5 bases and J by 2 bases, and 12 bases separated the two germline ends. CDR1 and CDR2 from the germline V gene are SGHAT and FQNNGV. The CDR3 nucleotides read TGTGCCAGCAGCCCCGAGCGGGGAAACTATGGCTACACCTTC. This sequence encodes CASSPERGNYGYTF.

The CDR3 region has the DNA TGTGCCAGCAGTGGGACACCTAATGAAAAACTGTTTTTT. It codes for CASSGTPNEKLFF. The chain joins TRBV2 to TRBJ1-4, with a possible D match to TRBD1 (5 bases). Germline V lookup: CDR1 SNHLY, CDR2 FYNNEI. The CDR3 has 13 residues. The V end was cut by 4 bases, the J end by 3 bases, with 6 bases between.

This chain uses TRBV7-9 with TRBJ1-1; a possible D gene is TRBD1 (6 bases). Trimming took 4 bases from V and 10 from J, leaving 13 bases between them. Germline CDR1 SEHNR, CDR2 FQNEAQ (reference sequence). CDR3 size: 12 residues. The CDR3 loop is CASSWGGDVAFF. DNA for the CDR3: TGTGCCAGCAGCTGGGGGGGCGATGTAGCTTTCTTT. Based on the CDR3 plus reference TRBV7-9 and TRBJ1-1, the full variable domain is DTGVSQNPRHKITKRGQNVTFRCDPISEHNRLYWYRQTLGQGPEFLTYFQNEAQLEKSRLLSDRFSAERPKGSFSTLEIQRTEQGDSAMYLCASSWGGDVAFFGQGTRLTVV.

The table lists this clone with a count of one. The chain has TRBV5-1 and TRBJ1-2; 7 positions match TRBD1. V dropped 4 bases and J dropped 2; count of bases not matched to a gene: 8. The CDR3 is 15 residues long. Germline V CDR1 and CDR2: SGHRS, YFSETQ. In DNA, the CDR3 is TGCGCCAGCAGCCTTAACAGGGGTCGGAACTATGGCTACACCTTC. It is translated as CASSLNRGRNYGYTF.

V is TRBV7-2 and J is TRBJ2-2, with D perhaps matching TRBD1 (6 bases). V lost 4 bases, J lost 5 bases, and 20 bases lay in between. CDR3 length: 17 amino acids. Germline V gene data show CDR1 as SGHTA and CDR2 as FQGNSA. The CDR3 coding sequence is TGTGCCAGCAGCTCAACGGGCTCGGACAGAGGGACCGGGGAGCTGTTTTTT. Its translation is CASSSTGSDRGTGELFF.

This sequence joins TRBV5-6 and TRBJ1-2, with TRBD1 as a possible D gene (5 bases). Looked up from germline, CDR1 is SGHDT and CDR2 is YYEEEE. The CDR3 is made up of 13 amino acids. Trimming removed 3 bases at V and 4 bases at J, with 10 bases between. CDR3 nucleotides: TGTGCCAGCAGCTCGGACAAACCCTATGGCTACACCTTC. Protein: CASSSDKPYGYTF.

This clone has just a few counts. The chain is built from TRBV30 and TRBJ2-1; TRBD2 matches at 9 bases. The V gene's germline CDR1 is GTSNPN and CDR2 SVGIG (reference sequence). V shed 5 bases and J 7 bases; nucleotides not matched to a gene: 6. This CDR3 is built from 13 residues. In DNA, the CDR3 is TGTGCCTGGGATGCGGGGGGGACGAATGAGCAGTTCTTC. This codes for CAWDAGGTNEQFF.

The chain joins TRBV15 to TRBJ2-5; possibly TRBD1 for D (6 bases). CDR1 and CDR2 from the germline V gene are LNHNV and YYDKDF (reference sequence). V was shortened by 0 bases and J by 11 bases, with 16 bases between the two germline ends. This CDR3 comprises 14 residues. This chain's CDR3 is CATSRELIDRQQYF. CDR3 DNA sequence: TGTGCCACCAGCAGAGAACTCATCGACAGGCAACAGTACTTC.

The V call is TRBV19, the J call TRBJ2-2, with 8 bases lining up with TRBD1. CDR3 length equals 15 residues. Trimming removed 9 bases from V and 6 bases from J; junction bases left unmatched: 12. In germline, CDR1 is LNHDA, CDR2 SQIVND (reference sequence). CDR3 bases: TGTGCCAGCAAACAGGGGGTGAAGGGTCCCGGGGAGCTGTTTTTT. It codes for CASKQGVKGPGELFF.

V is TRBV6-5 and J is TRBJ1-1; D is unresolved. Trimming pared 10 bases from V and 0 bases from J, leaving 12 bases between. CDR1 MNHEY and CDR2 SVGAGI come from the germline V gene. The CDR3 extends over 13 amino acids. The CDR3, as DNA: TGTGCCAACTCGGGGAGCATGAACACTGAAGCTTTCTTT. Protein: CANSGSMNTEAFF.

This chain uses TRBV10-3 with TRBJ2-5; the D gene is possibly TRBD2 (6 bases). Germline CDR1 ENHRY, CDR2 SYGVKD. This CDR3 has 14 amino acids. Trimming removed 4 bases at V and 2 bases at J, with 11 bases between. The CDR3 nucleotides are TGTGCCATCAGTGTAGGCGGGGTTCAAGAGACCCAGTACTTC. Translated, it gives CAISVGGVQETQYF.

The chain has TRBV5-4 and TRBJ2-1, with 9 bases identical to TRBD2. V trimming: 4 bases; J trimming: 9 bases; junction bases outside the gene matches: 8. This CDR3 contains 14 residues. Germline assignment: CDR1 SGHNT and CDR2 YYREEE (reference sequence). Here the CDR3 reads CASSKGLATGEQFF. In DNA, the CDR3 is TGTGCCAGCAGCAAGGGACTAGCCACCGGTGAGCAGTTCTTC.

This clone was detected only once. The V and J genes are TRBV2 and TRBJ2-7, with D possibly matching TRBD1 (7 bases). Germline assignment: CDR1 SNHLY and CDR2 FYNNEI. Deletions cut 10 bases from V and 6 bases from J, with 16 bases between. The CDR3 covers 12 residues. In DNA form, the CDR3 reads TGTGCCACCACGTCAGGGGGAGGCGAGCAGTACGTC. Translating gives CATTSGGGEQYV.

The chain has TRBV18 and TRBJ2-2; 10 nucleotides line up with TRBD1. Losses at the gene ends were 4 bases for V and 4 bases for J; bases not matched to a gene: 6. This CDR3 has 16 amino acids. Germline CDR1 is KGHSH and CDR2 is LQKENI. The CDR3 DNA follows: TGTGCCAGCTCACTCTCGACAGGGGGCGTCACCGGGGAGCTGTTTTTT. Translation gives CASSLSTGGVTGELFF.

As DNA, the CDR3 is TGCGCCAGCAGCTTGGACGGGGGGGCCTCCAATGAGCAGTTCTTC. Amino acids: CASSLDGGASNEQFF. V is TRBV5-1 and J is TRBJ2-1; 8 bases map to TRBD2. Trimming took 0 bases from V and 6 from J; bases not matched to a gene: 5. Germline loops: CDR1 SGHRS, CDR2 YFSETQ. This CDR3 region has 15 residues.

This clone showed up just once. The CDR3 spells CASSGTGGGNTIYF. The CDR3 DNA is TGTGCCAGCAGCGGAACAGGGGGTGGAAACACCATATATTTT. This rearrangement joins TRBV6-5 to TRBJ1-3, with 8 bases lining up with TRBD1. This CDR3 contains 14 residues. The V and J ends lost 6 bases and 3 bases, in that order; junction bases with no gene match: 4. The germline V gene has CDR1 MNHEY and CDR2 SVGAGI.

This clone showed up just once. The chain uses TRBV3-1 (or the pseudogene TRBV3-2) and TRBJ1-2, with D perhaps matching TRBD1 (6 bases). The CDR3 is 13 amino acids. Deletions cut 4 bases from V and 6 bases from J, with 12 bases between. Per the germline V gene, CDR1 is LGHDT and CDR2 is YNNKEL (reference sequence). The CDR3 region is CASSLNRADGYTF. The CDR3, as DNA: TGTGCCAGCAGCCTTAACAGGGCGGATGGCTACACCTTC.